This T cell receptor beta chain was captured in a study of blood T cell repertoires in COVID-19 (dated by TCRdb to the early 2020s). For the wider study: The collaborator samples originated in the United States, Italy and Spain and spanned the acute and convalescent phases of COVID-19. The material from the prospective study consisted of cDNA or gDNA derived from T cells, B-cell-depleted T cells, or PBMCs. Deeply sampled blood TCRbeta repertoires from subjects exposed to, actively infected with, or recovered from COVID-19 were included in the dataset. The repertoires were released in a freely available public database meant as a resource for research on the immune response to SARS-CoV-2. Samples were obtained from the ongoing ImmuneRACE study (first 160 participants) and from over a thousand subjects provided by 6 global collaborators. The sample metadata nearly always contained a de-identified subject ID, COVID-19 status, age in years and sex. Where available, HLA class I and class II types were taken from metadata supplied by the sample provider and were not determined by assay-based typing.

V loses 10 bases, J loses 3 bases, and the germline ends lie 12 bases apart. The germline V gene encodes CDR1 SNHLY and CDR2 FYNNEI. Reading from cysteine to phenylalanine, the CDR3 counts 13 amino acids. CDR3 DNA is the only sequence kept; it has 39 bases, read in frame from the first base. TCRbeta CDR3 regions were amplified from genomic DNA by means of the immunoSEQ Assay, a bias-controlled multiplex PCR. On the authors' methods: The number of nucleated cells in each sample was estimated from the amplification of reference gene primers within the assay. Sequence reads were collapsed and filtered to measure the absolute abundance of every unique TCRbeta CDR3 rearrangement. For each sample, productive Simpson clonality was calculated as the square root of Simpson's diversity index over productive rearrangements. Entries here come from immuneACCESS through TCRdb and include only in-frame sequences with V and J called. Some clones fail to appear in such tables; in the studies checked, an unresolved V gene covers under half of the shortfall, and the cause of the remainder is unknown. The DNA was the basis for D and trimming; V, J and clone size are from that table. This sample has 100,000 to 120,000 clones in its table, and approximately 80% of those were observed once. The ten largest clones add up to around 8.5% of the sample.

Details on this clone: Its binding antigen is unknown. No much larger clone is present one base from it, and per-base qualities are unavailable.

Whole blood was collected in K2EDTA tubes by collaborating institutions according to the institutions' own protocols. Collaborator samples were shipped for TCRbeta analysis as frozen whole blood, isolated PBMCs, or DNA extracted from either sample type. Findings and caveats that apply to the study as a whole: The quantity of clinical and demographic metadata differed by source and by participant and was supplied without curation.

The chain is encoded by TRBV2 joined to TRBJ1-4, with a weak D call of TRBD1 (5 bases match). The clonotype originates from a woman in her 40s with acute or convalescent COVID-19. The sample comprised peripheral blood. The DNA reads TGTGCCACCTCCCGGGGGGCTAATGAAAAACTGTTTTTT. Its translation is CATSRGANEKLFF.